The T cell receptor (beta chain) described here comes from a study of early T cells in non-severe SARS-CoV-2 infection. V shed 3 bases and J shed 5 bases, with 14 bases lying between them. CDR1 is MDHEN and CDR2 is SYDVKM in the germline V gene. CDR3 length: 15 residues. Using its own MiXCR run on the 5' RACE reads, TCRdb lists one record per CDR3 protein. Here the sample spans about 83,000 distinct CDR3 sequences, roughly an eighth being singletons. The J gene is TRBJ2-1, the V gene TRBV28, with D unresolved. This receptor was identified in an adult who was a healthcare worker with PCR-confirmed SARS-CoV-2 infection or an uninfected control (not recorded which). The sequencing input was whole blood. CDR3 amino acids: CASSFDTVLHNEQFF. CDR3 sequence (DNA): TGTGCCAGCAGTTTTGACACTGTCTTGCACAATGAGCAGTTCTTC.